This T cell receptor (beta chain) was recovered during a study of beta chain features in type 1 diabetes. Study summary: Healthy donors and patients had similar age, gender and cell yields.

Sorted cells reached over 95% purity in every population. V was clipped by 7 bases and J by 6 bases, with 15 bases between them. Germline CDR1 is SQVTM and CDR2 is ANQGSEA. The CDR3 loop spans 12 amino acids. Expressed TCRB transcripts were sequenced, since all the RNA that had been isolated was reverse transcribed. The repertoire was sequenced with immunoSEQ multiplex PCR; TCRdb's copy has only in-frame clones and lacks some. This sample carries roughly 350,000 clones, about 10% of them seen once, and the ten largest clones take over 0.015%. This sequence joins TRBV29-1 and TRBJ1-1; the D gene is possibly TRBD1 (6 bases). The sample consisted of naive CD4+ T cells from blood. The receptor was isolated from a woman in her twenties or thirties in good health. CDR3: CSAFVQGPEAFF. The DNA for the CDR3 is TGCAGCGCCTTCGTACAGGGCCCTGAAGCTTTCTTT.